These 19 T cell receptor beta chains share one sample of origin, sequenced in a study of T cell clonality in common variable immunodeficiency. Repertoires were generated with immunoSEQ multiplex PCR, while TCRdb's copy carries only in-frame clones and drops some. The specimen has some 60,000 clones, none found just once. The specimen was peripheral blood mononuclear cells. These receptors came from a person between 18 and 70 years old in good health.

This clone was detected ten times or more. One junction end disagrees with the germline gene, perhaps due to a read error. The read falls 3 residues short of the CDR3 end, and the missing part is taken from the germline J gene. This chain uses TRBV4-2 with TRBJ1-2, with D perhaps TRBD1 (5 bases). CDR1 and CDR2 (germline): LGHNA, YNFKEQ. The CDR3 is 14 amino acids. The CDR3 is CASSQVGRGYGYTF. The sequenced CDR3 bases are TGCGCCAGCAGCCAAGTGGGGAGGGGTTATGGC.

With respect to this clone: The sequence runs out 3 residues before the end of the CDR3; the remainder is reconstructed from the germline J gene. The chain carries TRBV20-1 and TRBJ2-1, with 13 positions matching TRBD2. The V gene end was trimmed by 3 bases and the J gene end by 8 bases; junction bases not matched to a gene: 16. The length of the CDR3 is 18 residues. Germline loops: CDR1 DFQATT, CDR2 SNEGSKA (reference sequence). CDR3 bases read: TGCAGTGCTAGCCCCAGTCAGGGACTAGCGGGACGACTCTATGAG. This encodes CSASPSQGLAGRLYE. The CDR3 in its entirety is CSASPSQGLAGRLYEQFF.

This clone was found many times. The sequenced CDR3 bases are TGCAGTGCTAGTGGGGGGGACACCTACGAG. Amino acids: CSASGGDTYE. The entire CDR3 reads CSASGGDTYEQYF. The chain couples TRBV20-1 to TRBJ2-7, with a tentative D call TRBD2 (7 bases). The read gets to within 3 residues of the CDR3 end, and the germline J gene fills in the rest. The length of the CDR3 is 13 residues. Germline assignment: CDR1 DFQATT and CDR2 SNEGSKA (reference sequence). V was trimmed by 3 bases and J by 2 bases, leaving 11 bases between them.

This clone showed up many times. The CDR3 end is not reached by the read, which stops 3 residues before it; the germline J gene fills it in. The chain joins TRBV18 to TRBJ1-1; a possible D gene is TRBD1 (6 bases). The CDR3 spans 15 residues. Trimming shortened V by 3 bases and J by 1 base, and 12 bases separated the two germline ends. Germline V gives CDR1 KGHSH, CDR2 LQKENI. The CDR3 protein is CASSPLQGKNTEAFF. CDR3 DNA (partial): TGTGCCAGCTCACCGTTACAGGGAAAGAACACTGAA.

This clone was found many times. The part of the CDR3 DNA that was read is TGTGCCAGCAGCCCGGGACAGATCTATGGC. This codes for CASSPGQIYG. The complete CDR3 sequence is CASSPGQIYGYTF. V gene TRBV11-2 combines with J gene TRBJ1-2; 7 bases align to TRBD1. The read is 3 residues too short to cover the CDR3 end, so that end is filled in from the germline J gene. The trim removed 5 bases at V and 4 bases at J, leaving 4 bases unmatched. Germline V gene sequence: CDR1 SGHAT, CDR2 FQNNGV. The CDR3 runs 13 residues. Filled out from reference TRBV11-2 and TRBJ1-2, the complete variable domain reads EAGVAQSPRYKIIEKRQSVAFWCNPISGHATLYWYQQILGQGPKLLIQFQNNGVVDDSQLPKDRFSAERLKGVDSTLKIQPAKLEDSAVYLCASSPGQIYGYTFGSGTRLTVV.

This clone was counted many times. At one end, the junction sequence differs from germline, possibly due to a read error. With the read ending 3 residues before the CDR3 end, the germline J gene is used to fill in that end. The chain uses TRBV4-2 and TRBJ2-2; D may be TRBD2 (6 bases). The CDR3 runs 14 residues. In germline, CDR1 is LGHNA, CDR2 YNFKEQ. The CDR3 is CASSRTGVAGELFF. The covered CDR3 bases are TGCGCCAGCAGCCGTACGGGGGTGGCCGGGGAG.

This clone was seen ten or more times. The missing CDR3 end, 3 residues past where the read stops, is filled in from the germline J gene. V usage is TRBV6-1 and J usage is TRBJ1-2; the D gene is possibly TRBD1 (5 bases). Germline V lookup: CDR1 MNHNS, CDR2 SASEGT. CDR3 length equals 15 residues. Between the trimmed V and J ends, which lost 2 bases and 2 bases, there was a span of 12 bases. The CDR3 is CASSESPGRNYGYTF. Partial CDR3 DNA: TGTGCCAGCAGTGAATCACCAGGGAGAAACTATGGC.

This clone was counted many times. From the germline J gene comes the end of the CDR3, since the read stops 3 residues before it. The chain has TRBV18 and TRBJ2-7, with 7 bases matching TRBD1. V was pared by 5 bases and J by 3 bases, with 4 bases of the junction left unmatched. Germline V gene sequence: CDR1 KGHSH, CDR2 LQKENI. The CDR3 has 13 amino acids. CDR3 region: CASSIDRVYEQYF. The sequenced CDR3 bases are TGTGCCAGCTCAATAGACAGGGTCTACGAG.

This clone occurred a few times. The read terminates 3 residues before the CDR3 end, so the remaining end is supplied by the germline J gene. V is TRBV27 and J is TRBJ2-7; tentative D call: TRBD2 (6 bases). Germline loops: CDR1 MNHEY, CDR2 SMNVEV (reference sequence). V was shortened by 2 bases and J by 4 bases, with 15 bases between the two germline ends. The CDR3 spans 15 residues. The CDR3 reads CASSLSVGGNYEQYF. The part of the CDR3 DNA that was read is TGTGCCAGCAGTTTAAGTGTGGGCGGGAATTACGAG.

The sample holds many counts of this clone. The CDR3 is cut off 3 residues early in the read; its end comes from the germline J gene. This rearrangement joins TRBV2 to TRBJ1-2; 7 nucleotides line up with TRBD1. The V and J ends lost 11 bases and 1 base, in that order; junction bases with no gene match: 4. This CDR3 contains 12 residues. CDR1 is SNHLY and CDR2 is FYNNEI in the germline V gene. The CDR3 DNA, read in part, is TGTGCCCGCCGGGACAGTAACTATGGC. Its translation is CARRDSNYG. The CDR3 reads in full as CARRDSNYGYTF. The whole variable domain, remainder taken from reference TRBV2 and TRBJ1-2, is EPEVTQTPSHQVTQMGQEVILRCVPISNHLYFYWYRQILGQKVEFLVSFYNNEISEKSEIFDDQFSVERPDGSNFTLKIRSTKLEDSAMYFCARRDSNYGYTFGSGTRLTVV.

This clone was seen repeatedly, ten times or more. The sequence runs out 3 residues before the end of the CDR3; the remainder is reconstructed from the germline J gene. The J gene is TRBJ2-3, the V gene TRBV6-2 or TRBV6-3; 8 bases match TRBD2. Losses at the gene ends were 2 bases for V and 6 bases for J; bases not matched to a gene: 10. Germline values: CDR1 MNHEY, CDR2 SVGEGT. The CDR3 totals 16 residues. CDR3 residues: CASSYAGLGKSDTQYF. The sequenced part of the CDR3 DNA is TGTGCCAGCAGTTACGCGGGACTAGGGAAGTCGGATACG.

This clone came up many times. The read terminates 3 residues ahead of where the CDR3 ends, so the germline J gene completes it. V gene TRBV29-1 combines with J gene TRBJ2-7; perhaps TRBD2 as D (5 bases). Germline V CDR1 and CDR2: SQVTM, ANQGSEA. This CDR3 region has 11 residues. V was clipped by 7 bases and J by 2 bases, with 9 bases between them. The sequenced part of the CDR3 DNA is TGCAGCGGTAGCGACACCTACGAG. This encodes CSGSDTYE. In full, the CDR3 is CSGSDTYEQYF.

This clone has a count of ten or more. Read sequence stops 3 residues before the CDR3 end, and the germline J gene provides the missing end. V gene TRBV6-2 or TRBV6-3 combines with J gene TRBJ2-7, with D tentatively TRBD1 (5 bases). Trimming left V 1 base short and J 3 bases short, with 10 bases between. Germline V gene sequence: CDR1 MNHEY, CDR2 SVGEGT. CDR3 size: 14 residues. The DNA read from the CDR3 is TGTGCCAGCAGTTACTTTCCTCAGGGCTACGAG. It is translated as CASSYFPQGYE. The whole CDR3 sequence reads CASSYFPQGYEQYF.

Many counts were recorded for this clone. The read stops 3 residues short of the end of the CDR3; the missing end is completed from the germline J gene. The chain employs TRBV13 and TRBJ2-3; perhaps TRBD2 as D (5 bases). Trimming removed 3 bases at V and 2 bases at J, with 12 bases between. CDR3 length equals 15 residues. Germline CDR1 PRHDT, CDR2 FYEKMQ (reference sequence). CDR3 sequence reads: CASSFKTSYTDTQYF. The covered CDR3 bases are TGTGCCAGCAGCTTTAAAACTAGTTACACAGATACG.

This clone came up many times. The DNA ends 3 residues before the CDR3 does, and the rest of the CDR3 is filled in from the germline J gene. The gene calls are TRBV14 and TRBJ1-4; D not resolved. The CDR3 covers 15 residues. Germline CDR1 reads SGHDN; CDR2 reads FVKESK. The V end lost 2 bases, the J end lost 7 bases, and 14 bases lay between the germline ends. The CDR3 here is CASSQSLRGREKLFF. CDR3 bases read: TGTGCCAGCAGCCAATCGTTACGAGGGCGTGAAAAA.

Concerning this clone itself: The read stops 3 residues short of the end of the CDR3; the missing end is completed from the germline J gene. The chain recombines TRBV10-2 with TRBJ2-2; a possible D gene is TRBD2 (5 bases). Germline V gene sequence: CDR1 WSHSY, CDR2 SAAADI. CDR3 length: 13 residues. CDR3 DNA, as far as it was read: TGCGGTTCACAGACTACTGGTACCGGGGAG. It translates to CGSQTTGTGE. The full CDR3 reads CGSQTTGTGELFF.

This clone was recorded many times. The read ends 3 residues shy of where the CDR3 ends; the end is completed using the germline J gene. The V gene is TRBV29-1, the J gene TRBJ2-1; D unresolved. Germline assignment: CDR1 SQVTM and CDR2 ANQGSEA. The CDR3 length is 17 residues. V lost 6 bases, J lost 0 bases, and 21 bases lay in between. This CDR3 is CSVIPPTRASSYNEQFF. The CDR3 bases that were read are TGCAGCGTAATACCACCGACAAGGGCCAGCTCCTACAATGAG.

This clone was recorded many times. The CDR3 goes on 3 residues after the read ends, and that part is filled in from the germline J gene. V and J are TRBV6-1 and TRBJ2-2; the D is unclear. CDR1 is MNHNS and CDR2 is SASEGT in the germline V gene. The CDR3 runs 14 residues. The V gene lost 2 bases and the J gene lost 5 bases, with 9 bases spanning the gap. Partial CDR3 DNA: TGTGCCAGCAGTGAACAGTCACTAACCGGGGAG. Its translation is CASSEQSLTGE. The whole CDR3 is CASSEQSLTGELFF.

This clone was seen repeatedly, ten times or more. With the read ending 3 residues before the CDR3 end, the germline J gene is used to fill in that end. The chain employs TRBV20-1 and TRBJ2-2; 8 bases agree with TRBD1. Germline lookup yields CDR1 DFQATT and CDR2 SNEGSKA (reference sequence). J gave up 0 bases and V 6 bases, and 12 bases lay outside the gene matches. The CDR3 contains 17 residues. The CDR3 DNA, read in part, is TGCAGTGCCCAGGGGGCGGGGAGGTGGGCGAACACCGGGGAG. Residues: CSAQGAGRWANTGE. The whole CDR3 region reads CSAQGAGRWANTGELFF.